Presented here are 11 T cell receptor beta chains from one specimen sequenced in a study of siplizumab effects on memory and regulatory T cells. Assay: immunoSEQ multiplex PCR; the TCRdb copy retains only in-frame clones and omits some. The sample lists tens of thousands of clones; 83% were seen once. Specimen: memory CD4+ T cells sorted from blood. The receptors here all came from a human donor in good health.

The J gene is TRBJ1-2, the V gene TRBV6-1; possible D gene TRBD1, 5 bases. CDR3 size: 13 residues. The germline V gene encodes CDR1 MNHNS and CDR2 SASEGT. The germline V and J ends were trimmed by 8 bases and 0 bases, with 10 bases remaining between them. CDR3 sequence (DNA): TGTGCCAGCGAACCGGGGCCTAACTATGGCTACACCTTC. Translation: CASEPGPNYGYTF.

V usage is TRBV13 and J usage is TRBJ1-2; D is unclear. This CDR3 is 12 amino acids long. Between the trimmed V and J ends, which lost 0 bases and 8 bases, there was a span of 7 bases. Looked up from germline, CDR1 is PRHDT and CDR2 is FYEKMQ (reference sequence). The CDR3 loop is CASSLGLRGYTF. The CDR3 nucleotides read TGTGCCAGCAGCTTAGGTCTACGCGGCTACACCTTC.

This clone was seen a single time. The chain is built from TRBV9 and TRBJ2-3, with D hard to call. The germline V gene encodes CDR1 SGDLS and CDR2 YYNGEE. This CDR3 is built from 16 residues. V was cut by 0 bases and J by 2 bases, with 13 bases left in between. The CDR3 reads CASSVGDTRYTDTQYF. CDR3 in DNA: TGTGCCAGCAGCGTAGGTGACACGCGCTACACAGATACGCAGTATTTT.

This rearrangement joins TRBV7-2 to TRBJ1-6; D gene ambiguous. Germline values: CDR1 SGHTA, CDR2 FQGNSA. This CDR3 contains 14 residues. Trimming left V 5 bases short and J 2 bases short, with 7 bases between. In nucleotides, the CDR3 is TGTGCCAGCAGCCCGGGCGCCTATAATTCACCCCTCCACTTT. Amino acids: CASSPGAYNSPLHF.

The rearrangement joins TRBV5-4 to TRBJ2-7, with TRBD1 matching 7 bases. With V trimmed by 4 bases and J by 5 bases, 9 bases remained unmatched. CDR1 is SGHNT and CDR2 is YYREEE in the germline V gene (reference sequence). The CDR3 has 14 residues. CDR3: CASSIGQARDEQYF. Written as DNA, the CDR3 is TGTGCCAGCAGCATCGGACAGGCTCGCGACGAGCAGTACTTC.

This clone came up a few times. J is TRBJ1-3 and V is TRBV5-6, with 11 positions matching TRBD1. The CDR3 runs 13 residues. V gave up 7 bases and J gave up 8 bases; unmatched junction bases: 5. CDR1 SGHDT and CDR2 YYEEEE come from the germline V gene. The CDR3 region has the DNA TGTGCCAGCTTGGGGACAGGGGGGTACACCATATATTTT. Its translation is CASLGTGGYTIYF.

The chain joins TRBV10-3 to TRBJ2-3; 7 bases map to TRBD2. The CDR3 loop spans 15 amino acids. The germline V gene has CDR1 ENHRY and CDR2 SYGVKD. Trimming at V came to 3 bases and at J to 2 bases, leaving 5 bases not matched to a gene. The CDR3 nucleotides read TGTGCCATCAGTGAAGGGACTACCGACACAGATACGCAGTATTTT. Translation gives CAISEGTTDTDTQYF.

This clone has more than one count but fewer than ten. The V gene is TRBV6-1, the J gene TRBJ2-3; D unresolved. V gave up 1 base and J gave up 4 bases, with 15 bases separating them. Germline CDR1 reads MNHNS; CDR2 reads SASEGT. CDR3 size: 16 residues. CDR3: CASSEDGPGVADTQYF. CDR3 bases: TGTGCCAGCAGTGAAGACGGCCCCGGAGTCGCAGATACGCAGTATTTT.

V gene TRBV4-1 combines with J gene TRBJ2-2; the D is unclear. The CDR3 is 17 amino acids. Trimming took 0 bases from V and 0 from J, leaving 11 bases between them. Germline V gene lookup returns CDR1 MGHRA and CDR2 YSYEKL. The CDR3 is CASSQDLEAPNTGELFF. Written as DNA, the CDR3 is TGCGCCAGCAGCCAAGATCTTGAAGCTCCGAACACCGGGGAGCTGTTTTTT.

This chain connects TRBV6-5 to TRBJ2-1, with D maybe TRBD2 (6 bases). The CDR3 extends over 13 amino acids. Germline CDR1 MNHEY, CDR2 SVGAGI. V lost 6 bases to trimming and J lost 7 bases, with 13 bases between them. CDR3 nucleotide sequence: TGTGCCAGCAGGAACTTAGCGGCAAATGAGCAGTTCTTC. Translation gives CASRNLAANEQFF.

The rearrangement uses TRBV10-3 and TRBJ2-3, with 11 positions matching TRBD2. After removal of 7 bases from V and 1 base from J, the junction contained 7 bases not matched to a gene. CDR3 length equals 16 residues. Germline CDR1 is ENHRY and CDR2 is SYGVKD. CDR3 sequence: CAIMSGLADRTDTQYF. DNA of the CDR3: TGTGCCATCATGTCGGGACTAGCGGATCGCACAGATACGCAGTATTTT.